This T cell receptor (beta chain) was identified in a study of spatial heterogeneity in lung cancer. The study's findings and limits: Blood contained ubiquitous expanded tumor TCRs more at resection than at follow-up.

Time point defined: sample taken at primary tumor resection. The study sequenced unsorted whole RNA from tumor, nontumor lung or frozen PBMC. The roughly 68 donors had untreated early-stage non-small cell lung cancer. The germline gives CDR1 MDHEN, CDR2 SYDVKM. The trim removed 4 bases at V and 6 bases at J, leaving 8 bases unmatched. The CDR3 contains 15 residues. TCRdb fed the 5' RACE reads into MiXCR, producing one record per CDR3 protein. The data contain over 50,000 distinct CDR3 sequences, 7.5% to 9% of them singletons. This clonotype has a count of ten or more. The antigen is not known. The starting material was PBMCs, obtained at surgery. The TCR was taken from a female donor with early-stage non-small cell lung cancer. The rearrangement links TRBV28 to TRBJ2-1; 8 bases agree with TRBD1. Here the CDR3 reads CASSSPGGRVNEQFF. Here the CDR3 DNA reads TGTGCCAGCAGTTCCCCAGGGGGCCGTGTCAATGAGCAGTTCTTC.